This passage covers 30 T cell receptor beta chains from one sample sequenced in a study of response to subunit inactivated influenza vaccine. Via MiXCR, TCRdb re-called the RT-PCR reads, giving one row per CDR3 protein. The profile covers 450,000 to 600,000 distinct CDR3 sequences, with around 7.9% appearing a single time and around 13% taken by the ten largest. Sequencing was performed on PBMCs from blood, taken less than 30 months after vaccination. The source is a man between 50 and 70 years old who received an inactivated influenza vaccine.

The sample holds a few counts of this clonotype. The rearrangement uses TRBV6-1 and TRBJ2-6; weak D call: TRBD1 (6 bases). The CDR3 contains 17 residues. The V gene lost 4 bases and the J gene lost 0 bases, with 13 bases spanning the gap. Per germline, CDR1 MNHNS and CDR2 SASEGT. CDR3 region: CASSAGQFTSGANVLTF. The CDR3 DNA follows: TGTGCCAGCAGTGCCGGACAGTTCACCTCTGGGGCCAACGTCCTGACTTTC.

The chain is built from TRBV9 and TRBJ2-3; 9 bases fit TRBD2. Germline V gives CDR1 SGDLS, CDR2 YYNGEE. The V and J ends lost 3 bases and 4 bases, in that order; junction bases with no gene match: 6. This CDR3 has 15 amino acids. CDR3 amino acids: CASSASGRPPDTQYF. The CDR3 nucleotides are TGTGCCAGCAGCGCGAGCGGGAGGCCCCCAGATACGCAGTATTTT.

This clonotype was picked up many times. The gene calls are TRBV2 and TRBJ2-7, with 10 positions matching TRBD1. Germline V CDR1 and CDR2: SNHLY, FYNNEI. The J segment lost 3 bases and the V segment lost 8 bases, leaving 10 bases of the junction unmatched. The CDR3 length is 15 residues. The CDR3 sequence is CASDPGTGAIYEQYF. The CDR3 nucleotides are TGTGCCAGCGACCCCGGGACAGGGGCCATCTACGAGCAGTACTTC.

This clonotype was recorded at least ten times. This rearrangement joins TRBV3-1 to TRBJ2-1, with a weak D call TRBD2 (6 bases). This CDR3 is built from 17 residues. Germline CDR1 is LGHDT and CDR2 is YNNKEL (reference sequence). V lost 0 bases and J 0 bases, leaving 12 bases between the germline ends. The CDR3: CASSQDLRGGSYNEQFF. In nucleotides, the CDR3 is TGTGCCAGCAGCCAAGATCTTAGGGGAGGCTCCTACAATGAGCAGTTCTTC.

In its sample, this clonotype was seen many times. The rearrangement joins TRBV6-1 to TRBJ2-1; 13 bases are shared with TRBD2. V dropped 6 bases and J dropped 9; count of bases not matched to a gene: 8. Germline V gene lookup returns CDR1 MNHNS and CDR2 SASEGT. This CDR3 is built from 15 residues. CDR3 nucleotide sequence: TGTGCCAGCAGAGGCACTAGCGGGGGGGCCGTTGAGCAGTTCTTC. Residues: CASRGTSGGAVEQFF.

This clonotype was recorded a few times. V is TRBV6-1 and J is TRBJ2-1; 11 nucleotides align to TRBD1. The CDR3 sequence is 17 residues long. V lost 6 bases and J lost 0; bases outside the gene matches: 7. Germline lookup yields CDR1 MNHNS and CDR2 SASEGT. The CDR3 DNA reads TGTGCCAGCAGATCGGGACAGGGGGTTATCTCCTACAATGAGCAGTTCTTC. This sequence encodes CASRSGQGVISYNEQFF.

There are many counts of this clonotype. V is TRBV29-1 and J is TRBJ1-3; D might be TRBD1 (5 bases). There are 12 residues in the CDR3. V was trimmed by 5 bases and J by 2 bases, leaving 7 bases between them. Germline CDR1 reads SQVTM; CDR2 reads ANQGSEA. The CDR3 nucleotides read TGCAGCGTTAAAGGGGCTGGAAACACCATATATTTT. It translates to CSVKGAGNTIYF.

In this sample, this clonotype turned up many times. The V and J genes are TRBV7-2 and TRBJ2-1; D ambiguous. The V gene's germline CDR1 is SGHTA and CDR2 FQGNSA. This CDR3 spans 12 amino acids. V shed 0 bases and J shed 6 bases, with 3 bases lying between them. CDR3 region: CASSLALNEQFF. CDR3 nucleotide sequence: TGTGCCAGCAGCTTAGCCCTCAATGAGCAGTTCTTC. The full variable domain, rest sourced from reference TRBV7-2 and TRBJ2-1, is GAGVSQSPSNKVTEKGKDVELRCDPISGHTALYWYRQSLGQGLEFLIYFQGNSAPDKSGLPSDRFSAERTGGSVSTLTIQRTQQEDSAVYLCASSLALNEQFFGPGTRLTVL.

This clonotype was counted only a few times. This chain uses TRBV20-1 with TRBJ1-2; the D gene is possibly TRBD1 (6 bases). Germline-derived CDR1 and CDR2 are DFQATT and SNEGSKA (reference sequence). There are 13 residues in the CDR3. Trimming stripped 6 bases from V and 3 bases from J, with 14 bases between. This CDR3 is CSARPGAYYGYTF. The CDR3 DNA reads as TGCAGTGCCAGGCCGGGGGCGTACTATGGCTACACCTTC.

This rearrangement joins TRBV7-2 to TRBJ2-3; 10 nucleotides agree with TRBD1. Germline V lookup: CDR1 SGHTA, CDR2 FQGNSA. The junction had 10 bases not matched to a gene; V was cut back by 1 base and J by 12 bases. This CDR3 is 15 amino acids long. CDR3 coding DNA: TGTGCCAGCAGCTTAGTAGTGAAAGGGGACAGGGGTCAGTATTTT. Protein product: CASSLVVKGDRGQYF.

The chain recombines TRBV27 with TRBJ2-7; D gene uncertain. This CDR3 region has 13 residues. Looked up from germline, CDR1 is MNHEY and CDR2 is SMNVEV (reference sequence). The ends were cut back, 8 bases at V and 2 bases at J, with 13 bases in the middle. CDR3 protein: CASGVGTPYEQYF. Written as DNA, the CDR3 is TGTGCCAGCGGGGTGGGTACCCCCTACGAGCAGTACTTC.

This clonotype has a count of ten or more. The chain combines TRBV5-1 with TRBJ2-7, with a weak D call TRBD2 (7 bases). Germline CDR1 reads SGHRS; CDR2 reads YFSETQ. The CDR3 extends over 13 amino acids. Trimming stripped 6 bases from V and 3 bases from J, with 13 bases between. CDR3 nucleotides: TGCGCCAGCAATCCGGGGGGCTTCTACGAGCAGTACTTC. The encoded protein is CASNPGGFYEQYF. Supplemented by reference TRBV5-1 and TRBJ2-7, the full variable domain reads KAGVTQTPRYLIKTRGQQVTLSCSPISGHRSVSWYQQTPGQGLQFLFEYFSETQRNKGNFPGRFSGRQFSNSRSEMNVSTLELGDSALYLCASNPGGFYEQYFGPGTRLTVT.

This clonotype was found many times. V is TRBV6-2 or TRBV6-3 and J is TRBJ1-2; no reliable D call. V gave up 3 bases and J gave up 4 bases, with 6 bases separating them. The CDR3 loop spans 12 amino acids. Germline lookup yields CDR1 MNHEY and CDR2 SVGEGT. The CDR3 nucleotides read TGTGCCAGCAGTTATTCCAGCTATGGCTACACCTTC. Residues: CASSYSSYGYTF.

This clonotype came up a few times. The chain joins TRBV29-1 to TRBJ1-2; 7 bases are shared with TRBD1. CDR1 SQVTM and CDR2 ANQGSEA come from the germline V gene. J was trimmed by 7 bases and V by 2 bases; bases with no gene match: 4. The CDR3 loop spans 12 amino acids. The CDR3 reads CSVEQGGGGYTF. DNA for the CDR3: TGCAGCGTTGAACAGGGGGGGGGTGGCTACACCTTC.

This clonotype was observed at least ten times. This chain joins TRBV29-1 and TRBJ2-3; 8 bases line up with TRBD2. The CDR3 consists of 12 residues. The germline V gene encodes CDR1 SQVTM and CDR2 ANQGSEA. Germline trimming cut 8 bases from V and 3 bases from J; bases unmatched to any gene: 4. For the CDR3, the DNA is TGCAGCTTACGCGGGGGGACAGATACGCAGTATTTT. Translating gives CSLRGGTDTQYF.

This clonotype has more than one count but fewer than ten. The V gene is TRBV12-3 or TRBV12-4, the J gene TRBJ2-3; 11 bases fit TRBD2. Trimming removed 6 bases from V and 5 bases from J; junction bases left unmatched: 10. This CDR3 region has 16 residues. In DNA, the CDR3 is TGTGCCAGCAGGTCTCTAGCGGGAGGTGTGGAAGATACGCAGTATTTT. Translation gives CASRSLAGGVEDTQYF.

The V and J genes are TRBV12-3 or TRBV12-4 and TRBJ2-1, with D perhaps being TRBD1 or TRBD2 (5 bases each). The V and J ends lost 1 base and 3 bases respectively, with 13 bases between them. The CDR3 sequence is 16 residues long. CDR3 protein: CASSLVGTLLYNEQFF. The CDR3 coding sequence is TGTGCCAGCAGTTTAGTAGGGACCCTGCTCTACAATGAGCAGTTCTTC.

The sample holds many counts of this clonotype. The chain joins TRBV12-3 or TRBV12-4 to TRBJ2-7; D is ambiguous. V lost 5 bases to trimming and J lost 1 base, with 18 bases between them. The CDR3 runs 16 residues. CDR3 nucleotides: TGTGCCAGCAGTCCCTCTTTCCCAGTCCAATCCTACGAGCAGTACTTC. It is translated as CASSPSFPVQSYEQYF.

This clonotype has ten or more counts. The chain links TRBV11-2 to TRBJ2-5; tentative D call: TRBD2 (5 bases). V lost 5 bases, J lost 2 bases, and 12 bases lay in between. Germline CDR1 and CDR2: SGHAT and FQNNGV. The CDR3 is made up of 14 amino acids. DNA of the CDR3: TGTGCCAGCAGCCCGGAGCCGGGGCAAGAGACCCAGTACTTC. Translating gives CASSPEPGQETQYF. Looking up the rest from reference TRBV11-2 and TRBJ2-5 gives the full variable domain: EAGVAQSPRYKIIEKRQSVAFWCNPISGHATLYWYQQILGQGPKLLIQFQNNGVVDDSQLPKDRFSAERLKGVDSTLKIQPAKLEDSAVYLCASSPEPGQETQYFGPGTRLLVL.

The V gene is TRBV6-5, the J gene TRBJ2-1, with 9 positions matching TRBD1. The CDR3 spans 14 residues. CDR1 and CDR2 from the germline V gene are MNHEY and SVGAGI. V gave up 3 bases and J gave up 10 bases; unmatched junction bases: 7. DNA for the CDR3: TGTGCCAGCAGTTATTATCCCACAGGGGGCGAGCAGTTCTTC. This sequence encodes CASSYYPTGGEQFF.

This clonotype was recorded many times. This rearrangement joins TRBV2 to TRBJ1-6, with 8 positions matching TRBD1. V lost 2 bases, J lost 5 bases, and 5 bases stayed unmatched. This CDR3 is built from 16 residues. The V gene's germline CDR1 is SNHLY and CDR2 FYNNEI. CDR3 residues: CASSELQGVDNSPLHF. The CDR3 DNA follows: TGTGCCAGCAGTGAACTACAGGGGGTGGATAATTCACCCCTCCACTTT.

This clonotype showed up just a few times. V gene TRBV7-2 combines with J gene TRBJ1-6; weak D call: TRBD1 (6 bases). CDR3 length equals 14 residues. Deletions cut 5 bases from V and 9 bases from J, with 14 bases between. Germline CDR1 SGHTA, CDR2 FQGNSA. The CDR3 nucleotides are TGTGCCAGCAGCCCCCAGGGGCTGATTTCACCCCTCCACTTT. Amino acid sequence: CASSPQGLISPLHF. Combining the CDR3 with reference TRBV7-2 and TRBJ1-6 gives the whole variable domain GAGVSQSPSNKVTEKGKDVELRCDPISGHTALYWYRQSLGQGLEFLIYFQGNSAPDKSGLPSDRFSAERTGGSVSTLTIQRTQQEDSAVYLCASSPQGLISPLHFGNGTRLTVT.

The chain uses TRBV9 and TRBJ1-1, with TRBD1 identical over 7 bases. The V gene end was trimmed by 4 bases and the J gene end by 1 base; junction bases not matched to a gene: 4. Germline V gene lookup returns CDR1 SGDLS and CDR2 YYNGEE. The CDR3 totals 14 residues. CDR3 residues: CASSPRGANTEAFF. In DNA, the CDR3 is TGTGCCAGCAGCCCCAGGGGGGCGAACACTGAAGCTTTCTTT.

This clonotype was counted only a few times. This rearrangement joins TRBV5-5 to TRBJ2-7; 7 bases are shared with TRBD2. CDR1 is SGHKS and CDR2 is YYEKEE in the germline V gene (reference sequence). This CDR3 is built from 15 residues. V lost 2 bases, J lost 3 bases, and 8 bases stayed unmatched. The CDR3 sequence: CASSFISGANYEQYF. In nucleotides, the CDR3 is TGTGCCAGCAGCTTTATAAGCGGGGCCAACTACGAGCAGTACTTC.

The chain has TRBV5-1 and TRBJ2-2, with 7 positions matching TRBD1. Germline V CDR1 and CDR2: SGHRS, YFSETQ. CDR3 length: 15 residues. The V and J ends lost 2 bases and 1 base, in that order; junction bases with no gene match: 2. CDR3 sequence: CASSFNRGNTGELFF. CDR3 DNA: TGCGCCAGCAGCTTTAACAGGGGGAACACCGGGGAGCTGTTTTTT.

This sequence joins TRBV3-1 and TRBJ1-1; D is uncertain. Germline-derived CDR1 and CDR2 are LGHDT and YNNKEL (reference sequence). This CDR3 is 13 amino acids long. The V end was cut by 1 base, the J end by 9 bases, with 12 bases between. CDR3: CASSQGNTQQAFF. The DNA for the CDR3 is TGTGCCAGCAGCCAAGGGAACACCCAACAAGCTTTCTTT.

CDR3 nucleotides: TGTGCCAGCTCACCACAACACAGGGTCTCTGGGGCCAACGTCCTGACTTTC. Protein: CASSPQHRVSGANVLTF. The V gene is TRBV18, the J gene TRBJ2-6; D might be TRBD1 (6 bases). From germline, CDR1 is KGHSH and CDR2 LQKENI. Trimming shortened V by 1 base and J by 0 bases, and 10 bases separated the two germline ends. This CDR3 has 17 amino acids.

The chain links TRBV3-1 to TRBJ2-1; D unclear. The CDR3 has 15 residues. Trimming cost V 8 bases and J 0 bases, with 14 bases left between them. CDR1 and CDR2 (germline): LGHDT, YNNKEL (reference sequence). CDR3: CASAPMTRSYNEQFF. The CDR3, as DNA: TGTGCCAGCGCTCCCATGACCCGCTCCTACAATGAGCAGTTCTTC.

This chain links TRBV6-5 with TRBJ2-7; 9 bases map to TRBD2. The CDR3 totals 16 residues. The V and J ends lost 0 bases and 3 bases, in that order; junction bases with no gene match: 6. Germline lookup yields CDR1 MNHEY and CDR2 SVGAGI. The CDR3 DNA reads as TGTGCCAGCAGTTACTCTGTTAGCGGGAGAGGCTACGAGCAGTACTTC. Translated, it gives CASSYSVSGRGYEQYF.

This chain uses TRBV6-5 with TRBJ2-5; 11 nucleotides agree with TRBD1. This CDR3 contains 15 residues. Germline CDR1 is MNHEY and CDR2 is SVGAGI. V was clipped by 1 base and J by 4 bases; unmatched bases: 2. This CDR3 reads CASSYYGTGGETQYF. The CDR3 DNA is TGTGCCAGCAGTTACTATGGGACAGGGGGAGAGACCCAGTACTTC.